The rows below give T cell receptor beta chains drawn from one sample of a study of radiation and T cells in renal cell carcinoma. Some clones are missing from TCRdb's copy, which holds only in-frame ones; the method was immunoSEQ multiplex PCR. The sample records 130,000 to 150,000 clones, 75% to 90% being singletons. The sample was blood, taken from a patient whose treatment included radiotherapy and nephrectomy. Receptors were obtained from a woman aged 50 to 60 with renal cell carcinoma. Each CDR3 is given with its conserved first and last residue. The D gene is left open where the match is weak. Size is omitted from some rows. Given values are once, few, many or a class for expanded clones.

TGTGCCAGCAGCTTACCCAGCTCAGGGCGCGCTGAAGCTTTCTTT	CASSLPSSGRAEAFF	-	TRBV5-6	TRBJ1-1	-
TGTGCCAGCAGTTTACAGGGACGCACAGATACGCAGTATTTT	CASSLQGRTDTQYF	once	TRBV28	TRBJ2-3	-
TGTGCCAGCAGGGCGGGGGGCCTGAACACTGAAGCTTTCTTT	CASRAGGLNTEAFF	-	TRBV7-2	TRBJ1-1	-
TGTGCCAGCAGCGTAGGGCTAAAGGACGAGCAGTACTTC	CASSVGLKDEQYF	-	TRBV9	TRBJ2-7	-
TGTGCCACCAGCAGAGATAAAACGGCGGGCGGCTACGAGCAGTACTTC	CATSRDKTAGGYEQYF	-	TRBV15	TRBJ2-7	-
TGTGCCAGCAAGGGCAGCCCCCCTATTTCACCCCTCCACTTT	CASKGSPPISPLHF	-	TRBV6-5	TRBJ1-6	-
TGTGCCAGCACCCCGTCGGCTGTGAACTATGGCTACACCTTC	CASTPSAVNYGYTF	once	TRBV19	TRBJ1-2	-
TGTGCCAGCAGTGAAATGGAGCATAACTATGGCTACACCTTC	CASSEMEHNYGYTF	-	TRBV2	TRBJ1-2	-
TGTGCCAGCAGCCCTGGGGGCCGGTCGAATTACGAGCAGTACTTC	CASSPGGRSNYEQYF	-	TRBV9	TRBJ2-7	-
TGTGCCAGCAGCAAACCCCGCGGGACTAGCGGGTGTAGACGTGGCACCGGGGAGCTGTTTTTT	CASSKPRGTSGCRRGTGELFF	-	TRBV21-1	TRBJ2-2	-
TGCGCCAGCAGCCACGACAAAAGCCACACTGAAGCTTTCTTT	CASSHDKSHTEAFF	-	TRBV5-1	TRBJ1-1	-
TGTGCCAGCAGTGAAAGAGATCAGGCAGATACGCAGTATTTT	CASSERDQADTQYF	-	TRBV6-1	TRBJ2-3	-
TGTGCCAGCAGTAGAATCTCAGAGAAGGGCTACGAGCAGTACTTC	CASSRISEKGYEQYF	-	TRBV27	TRBJ2-7	-
TGTGCCAGCAGCTTTCACAGCCACTCTGGAAACACCATATATTTT	CASSFHSHSGNTIYF	-	TRBV5-6	TRBJ1-3	-
TGTGCCTGGAGTTGGGGGAACTATGGCTACACCTTC	CAWSWGNYGYTF	-	TRBV30	TRBJ1-2	-
TGTGCCAGCAGCCTTGGGGAAGCGGCTACGGAAGCTTTCTTT	CASSLGEAATEAFF	few	TRBV28	TRBJ1-1	-
TGCGCCAGCAGCTCACAGGGGGAGTATAATTCACCCCTCCACTTT	CASSSQGEYNSPLHF	once	TRBV5-1	TRBJ1-6	TRBD1
TGTGCCAGCAGCTTAGTTGCAGGGGGGTCTGGAAACACCATATATTTT	CASSLVAGGSGNTIYF	-	TRBV7-2	TRBJ1-3	TRBD1
TGTGCCAGCAGCCCAAGGTGGGACAGGGGTAGCAATCAGCCCCAGCATTTT	CASSPRWDRGSNQPQHF	few	TRBV5-5	TRBJ1-5	TRBD1
TGTGCCAGCAGTTTGAGCCGGACAAGGTCCTTC	CASSLSRTRSF	-	TRBV28	TRBJ1-2	-
TGTGCCAGCAGTACAGGGGTAACTAGCACAGATACGCAGTATTTT	CASSTGVTSTDTQYF	-	TRBV2	TRBJ2-3	TRBD1
TGTGCCAGCAGCCGCCGACTAGCGGGAGAGTACGAGCAGTACTTC	CASSRRLAGEYEQYF	-	TRBV7-2	TRBJ2-7	TRBD2
TGTGCCAGCAGCCAATCGGGACAGAACACTGAAGCTTTCTTT	CASSQSGQNTEAFF	-	TRBV4-2	TRBJ1-1	-
TGTGCCAGTAGTATAGCAGGTGGAAGGGGAGGCTACACCTTC	CASSIAGGRGGYTF	-	TRBV19	TRBJ1-2	-
TGTGCCAGCAGCTCCGACTCTGGAAACACCATATATTTT	CASSSDSGNTIYF	-	TRBV11-2	TRBJ1-3	-
TGTGCCTGGAGTCACAGGGGGTACGTATGGACGCAGTATTTT	CAWSHRGYVWTQYF	-	TRBV30	TRBJ2-3	TRBD1
TGTGCCAGTACTCCGGGACAGATTACCGGGGAGCTGTTTTTT	CASTPGQITGELFF	once	TRBV19	TRBJ2-2	TRBD1
TGTGCCAGCAGCCGTACGGGGAACACTGAAGCTTTCTTT	CASSRTGNTEAFF	-	TRBV11-3	TRBJ1-1	-
TGTGCCAGCAGCCTAACCGGTAGTCCGACCGAGCAGTACTTC	CASSLTGSPTEQYF	-	TRBV28	TRBJ2-7	-
TGTGCCAGCAGACAAGGGGGGGTCACAGATACGCAGTATTTT	CASRQGGVTDTQYF	-	TRBV28	TRBJ2-3	-
TGTGCCAGCAGACGACTCCGGGTCTCCCTTATGAACACTGAAGCTTTCTTT	CASRRLRVSLMNTEAFF	many	TRBV7-2	TRBJ1-1	-
TGTGCCATCAGTTTGGGACAGGCGAACACCGGGGAGCTGTTTTTT	CAISLGQANTGELFF	-	TRBV10-3	TRBJ2-2	TRBD1
TGCGCCAGCAGCTTGGAGGTGGCCGCGAATACGCAGTATTTT	CASSLEVAANTQYF	-	TRBV5-1	TRBJ2-3	-
TGTGCCAGCAGCTTAACGGGGGGGCGCTTAACTAATGAAAAACTGTTTTTT	CASSLTGGRLTNEKLFF	-	TRBV11-2	TRBJ1-4	-
TGTGCCAGCAGCGATACAGGGTACACTAATGAAAAACTGTTTTTT	CASSDTGYTNEKLFF	-	TRBV7-2	TRBJ1-4	-
TGTGCCAGCAGCGCGCGGGGGCTTGTAGATACGCAGTATTTT	CASSARGLVDTQYF	once	TRBV13	TRBJ2-3	-
TGTGCCAGCAGCCCCCCCGCGGGGGTCGGGGCCAACGTCCTGACTTTC	CASSPPAGVGANVLTF	-	TRBV5-8	TRBJ2-6	TRBD2
TGTGCCAGTAGCTGGACAACTGAAGCTTTCTTT	CASSWTTEAFF	-	TRBV19	TRBJ1-1	-
TGTGCCAGCAGTTACTCGATCGGGCAGCCCCAGCATTTT	CASSYSIGQPQHF	-	TRBV6-5	TRBJ1-5	-
TGTGCCACCGCTAGCGGGGGACTCCAAGAGACCCAGTACTTC	CATASGGLQETQYF	-	TRBV28	TRBJ2-5	TRBD2
TGTGCCAGCACCGACGACAGATACAATGAGCAGTTCTTC	CASTDDRYNEQFF	-	TRBV6-1	TRBJ2-1	-
TGTGCCAGCAGTTCGAACACCGGGACTAGCGAGGTACTCGAGCAGTACTTC	CASSSNTGTSEVLEQYF	-	TRBV27	TRBJ2-7	TRBD2
TGTGCCAGCAGTCAACCCGGGAGAGGGACTGAAGCTTTCTTT	CASSQPGRGTEAFF	once	TRBV6-5	TRBJ1-1	-
TGTGCCAGCAGCTATGGACAGCTTAATTCACCCCTCCACTTT	CASSYGQLNSPLHF	few	TRBV7-9	TRBJ1-6	-
TGTGCCAGCAGTTTATTTGGGGGACCCTCCTACGAGCAGTACTTC	CASSLFGGPSYEQYF	-	TRBV28	TRBJ2-7	-
TGTGCCAGCAGTGGGACGGGGGGCAGTTTCGCCCAGTACTTC	CASSGTGGSFAQYF	-	TRBV28	TRBJ2-5	-
TGTGCCAGTAGTATCGCCGGAAGCTCTGGAAACACCATATATTTT	CASSIAGSSGNTIYF	-	TRBV19	TRBJ1-3	-
TGTGCCAGCAGTGCCGATAGGGGGCGCGATTCACCCCTCCACTTT	CASSADRGRDSPLHF	-	TRBV6-5	TRBJ1-6	TRBD1
TGCGCCAGCAGCGACGGACGGGGGGCAAATACGCAGTATTTT	CASSDGRGANTQYF	-	TRBV5-1	TRBJ2-3	-
TGTGCCAGCAGCCCTAGAGGATTAAACTATGGCTACACCTTC	CASSPRGLNYGYTF	-	TRBV9	TRBJ1-2	-
TGTGCCAGCAGCAAAGGTAAGCAGGTAGGCAATGAGCAGTTCTTC	CASSKGKQVGNEQFF	-	TRBV21-1	TRBJ2-1	-
TGTGCCAGCAGCTTAATCTTTGTGACAGCCTCTGGAAACACCATATATTTT	CASSLIFVTASGNTIYF	-	TRBV7-2	TRBJ1-3	-
TGTGCCAGCAGTTTATCTTCCTACAATGAGCAGTTCTTC	CASSLSSYNEQFF	-	TRBV27	TRBJ2-1	-
TGTGCCAGCAGCTTAGTGAGAGGGGTTGCAGATACGCAGTATTTT	CASSLVRGVADTQYF	-	TRBV11-2	TRBJ2-3	-
TGTGCCATCAGTGATGTCTCAAGGGGCAATCAGCCCCAGCATTTT	CAISDVSRGNQPQHF	-	TRBV10-3	TRBJ1-5	-
TGTGCCAGCAGAGCGGGGGGGGAGACCCAGTACTTC	CASRAGGETQYF	-	TRBV5-4	TRBJ2-5	TRBD2